This TCR beta chain was identified during a study of cytomegalovirus exposure and HLA in healthy donors. Study-wide points: The later analysis indicated that the majority of CMV-associated TCR beta chains appeared HLA-restricted. In a later analysis, an Asian-associated ancestry cluster reportedly showed fewer N-insertions than the roughly 700-donor mean. CMV serostatus stood as the only immune exposure information on hand.

Researchers ran the PCR with 60 Vbeta and 13 Jbeta primers. Profiling relied on immunoSEQ multiplex PCR, and the TCRdb table lists in-frame clones only, not all of them. The sample has around 37,000 clones; around 74% are singletons. Germline V CDR1 and CDR2: SGHKS, YYEKEE (reference sequence). This CDR3 contains 13 residues. V lost 4 bases and J lost 5, with 12 bases in between. In the case of this clone: Antigen specificity is unknown.

The genes are TRBV5-5 and TRBJ2-5; no reliable D call. The receptor's source is a man aged 30-40 years in good health and CMV-seronegative. What was sequenced was PBMCs. The CDR3 DNA sequence: TGTGCCAGCAGCCCCCAACCGCGGGAGACCCAGTACTTC. Amino acids: CASSPQPRETQYF.